This T cell receptor beta chain is from a study of human T cells and chemical hapten exposure. The study, taken as a whole, reports: Clustering by CDR3 similarity yielded significantly more large clusters from expanded TCRs than controls.

As to this clonotype: What it recognizes is unknown.

Each CDR3 protein gets one entry after TCRdb re-called the RACE reads with MiXCR. The sample yields approximately 160,000 distinct CDR3 sequences, about 30% seen once. The length of the CDR3 is 16 residues. In germline, CDR1 is SGDLS, CDR2 YYNGEE. The V gene end was trimmed by 3 bases and the J gene end by 5 bases; junction bases not matched to a gene: 10. Time point meaning: patch test 3, about 24 weeks after DPC sensitization. Treatment here: therapeutic diphenylcyclopropenone sensitization with weekly scalp DPC. Total RNA was extracted from unfractionated whole blood. The sample in question was whole blood, obtained in connection with sensitization to the hapten diphenylcyclopropenone (DPC). The genes are TRBV9 and TRBJ2-7, with 11 bases matching TRBD2. This sequence originates from a woman aged 18-29 years with alopecia areata. Some clones in this sample may be carry-over from other donors' samples. CDR3: CASSGRPSGRRDEQYF. CDR3 sequence (DNA): TGTGCCAGCAGCGGCCGTCCTAGCGGGAGGCGCGACGAGCAGTACTTC.